The 20 T cell receptor beta chains reported below all come from one sample, sequenced in a study of OX40 agonist ivuxolimab in advanced cancers. Data came from immunoSEQ multiplex PCR; TCRdb stores just in-frame clones and leaves some out. In the table there are fewer than 40,000 clones, over 60% of which are singletons. Specimen: CD4+ or CD8+ T cells sorted from blood, collected in a trial of the OX40 agonist ivuxolimab. The receptors here all came from an adult with an advanced solid tumor such as melanoma, head and neck, liver or kidney cancer.

This sequence joins TRBV6-5 and TRBJ2-2; TRBD1 matches at 8 bases. This CDR3 comprises 14 residues. The junction had 1 base not matched to a gene; V was cut back by 4 bases and J by 3 bases. Germline CDR1 reads MNHEY; CDR2 reads SVGAGI. The CDR3 sequence: CASSWDRHTGELFF. The CDR3 DNA reads as TGTGCCAGCAGTTGGGACAGGCACACCGGGGAGCTGTTTTTT.

The V and J genes are TRBV5-1 and TRBJ2-5; D may be TRBD1 (6 bases). Trimming pared 2 bases from V and 3 bases from J, leaving 11 bases between. The CDR3 runs to 14 residues. The germline gives CDR1 SGHRS, CDR2 YFSETQ. The CDR3 sequence: CASSFWTEEETQYF. In nucleotides, the CDR3 is TGCGCCAGCAGCTTCTGGACAGAGGAAGAGACCCAGTACTTC.

The chain uses TRBV27 and TRBJ1-2, with D unresolved. Germline lookup yields CDR1 MNHEY and CDR2 SMNVEV (reference sequence). The V end was cut by 2 bases, the J end by 2 bases, with 6 bases between. The CDR3 extends over 13 amino acids. CDR3 coding DNA: TGTGCCAGCAGTTTACGGAGAAACTATGGCTACACCTTC. Its protein is CASSLRRNYGYTF.

The rearrangement links TRBV5-5 to TRBJ2-1; TRBD1 matches at 10 bases. Germline lookup yields CDR1 SGHKS and CDR2 YYEKEE (reference sequence). The V segment lost 4 bases and the J segment 5 bases; nucleotides outside the gene matches: 6. This CDR3 spans 15 amino acids. CDR3 loop: CASSEAGTGDNEQFF. CDR3 DNA sequence: TGTGCCAGCAGCGAGGCCGGGACAGGGGACAATGAGCAGTTCTTC.

This sequence joins TRBV27 and TRBJ1-6; tentative D call: TRBD1 (5 bases). CDR1 is MNHEY, CDR2 SMNVEV, per germline (reference sequence). V lost 5 bases, J lost 6 bases, and 20 bases lay in between. The CDR3 is 17 amino acids. The CDR3 here is CASSLYGTLGVNSPLHF. The CDR3 DNA follows: TGTGCCAGCAGTCTGTACGGGACCCTGGGGGTTAATTCACCCCTCCACTTT.

J is TRBJ1-2 and V is TRBV18; D gene unclear. V was cut by 3 bases and J by 6 bases, with 11 bases left in between. Germline V gene sequence: CDR1 KGHSH, CDR2 LQKENI. CDR3 size: 13 residues. CDR3 loop: CASSPMIRDGYTF. In nucleotides, the CDR3 is TGTGCCAGCTCACCCATGATCCGGGATGGCTACACCTTC.

This chain connects TRBV4-1 to TRBJ1-4; D not certain. The CDR3 has 14 amino acids. Looked up from germline, CDR1 is MGHRA and CDR2 is YSYEKL. Trimming removed 3 bases at V and 5 bases at J, with 10 bases between. CDR3 amino acids: CASSQDQRNEKLFF. CDR3 nucleotides: TGCGCCAGCAGCCAGGATCAGAGAAATGAAAAACTGTTTTTT.

The CDR3 bases are TGCAGTGCTCGCCTGGGTAGGGAACAGTACTTC. Residues: CSARLGREQYF. J is TRBJ2-7 and V is TRBV20-1; D uncertain. CDR1 and CDR2 from the germline V gene are DFQATT and SNEGSKA (reference sequence). This CDR3 comprises 11 residues. V lost 5 bases, J lost 10 bases, and 15 bases lay in between.

This chain connects TRBV29-1 to TRBJ2-3; 7 bases align to TRBD2. The CDR3 is 13 amino acids. Germline V gene lookup returns CDR1 SQVTM and CDR2 ANQGSEA. The ends lost 6 bases at V and 2 bases at J; junction bases unmatched: 5. Here the CDR3 reads CSVRAGNTDTQYF. The CDR3 nucleotides are TGCAGCGTCCGAGCGGGGAACACAGATACGCAGTATTTT.

The rearrangement uses TRBV30 and TRBJ1-4, with TRBD1 matching over 7 bases. CDR3 size: 12 residues. Germline CDR1 GTSNPN, CDR2 SVGIG (reference sequence). The V and J ends lost 4 bases and 8 bases, in that order; junction bases with no gene match: 4. The CDR3 region has the DNA TGTGCCTGGAACAGGGGAGGGGAAAAACTGTTTTTT. This sequence encodes CAWNRGGEKLFF.

This chain connects TRBV15 to TRBJ2-3; TRBD1 matches 9 bases. Germline CDR1 is LNHNV and CDR2 is YYDKDF (reference sequence). CDR3 length equals 15 residues. The V and J ends lost 5 bases and 4 bases, in that order; junction bases with no gene match: 7. The CDR3 reads CATSAGDRDPDTQYF. The CDR3 bases are TGTGCCACCAGCGCCGGGGACAGGGACCCAGATACGCAGTATTTT.

This clone has only a few counts. The chain combines TRBV18 with TRBJ2-6, with a possible D match to TRBD1 (6 bases). This CDR3 spans 16 amino acids. Germline V gene sequence: CDR1 KGHSH, CDR2 LQKENI. V lost 2 bases and J 4 bases, leaving 12 bases between the germline ends. The CDR3 sequence is CASSPTPGAGANVLTF. In nucleotides, the CDR3 is TGTGCCAGCTCACCAACTCCAGGGGCCGGGGCCAACGTCCTGACTTTC.

The chain recombines TRBV6-4 with TRBJ2-2; TRBD2 aligns across 7 bases. CDR1 and CDR2 (germline): MRHNA, SNTAGT. Trimming cost V 3 bases and J 7 bases; bases outside gene matches: 5. The CDR3 totals 14 residues. CDR3 sequence (DNA): TGTGCCAGCAGTGATGGCGGGAGAGTCGGGGAGCTGTTTTTT. Protein sequence: CASSDGGRVGELFF.

By its share, this clone is medium-sized. The CDR3 sequence: CASSLRGRPDEQYF. CDR3 in DNA: TGTGCCAGCAGCTTACGAGGACGTCCGGACGAGCAGTACTTC. The chain links TRBV7-9 to TRBJ2-7, with D unresolved. The CDR3 totals 14 residues. CDR1 and CDR2 from the germline V gene are SEHNR and FQNEAQ (reference sequence). The V gene lost 2 bases and the J gene lost 5 bases, with 13 bases spanning the gap. Complete variable domain (other parts from reference TRBV7-9 and TRBJ2-7): DTGVSQNPRHKITKRGQNVTFRCDPISEHNRLYWYRQTLGQGPEFLTYFQNEAQLEKSRLLSDRFSAERPKGSFSTLEIQRTEQGDSAMYLCASSLRGRPDEQYFGPGTRLTVT.

This chain joins TRBV2 and TRBJ2-1; TRBD2 aligns across 11 bases. With V trimmed by 6 bases and J by 4 bases, 8 bases remained unmatched. This CDR3 spans 16 amino acids. Germline V gives CDR1 SNHLY, CDR2 FYNNEI. The CDR3 DNA reads as TGTGCCAGCAGACTAGCGGGAGATCGCTTTTACAATGAGCAGTTCTTC. Translated, it gives CASRLAGDRFYNEQFF. The full variable domain, with the rest looked up from reference TRBV2 and TRBJ2-1, is EPEVTQTPSHQVTQMGQEVILRCVPISNHLYFYWYRQILGQKVEFLVSFYNNEISEKSEIFDDQFSVERPDGSNFTLKIRSTKLEDSAMYFCASRLAGDRFYNEQFFGPGTRLTVL.

The chain links TRBV2 to TRBJ2-2, with D possibly matching TRBD1 (6 bases). V lost 7 bases and J 5 bases, leaving 14 bases between the germline ends. Per germline, CDR1 SNHLY and CDR2 FYNNEI. CDR3 length: 14 residues. CDR3 coding DNA: TGTGCCAGCAATCCCTATACAGGGACCGGGGAGCTGTTTTTT. It specifies CASNPYTGTGELFF.

The V and J genes are TRBV5-1 and TRBJ2-7, with a possible D match to TRBD2 (6 bases). The germline V gene encodes CDR1 SGHRS and CDR2 YFSETQ. The V and J ends lost 3 bases and 4 bases respectively, with 20 bases between them. The CDR3 loop spans 16 amino acids. The CDR3 here is CASSSPLGGAGYEQYF. The CDR3 coding sequence is TGCGCCAGCAGCTCCCCATTGGGGGGAGCTGGGTACGAGCAGTACTTC.

Only one count was recorded for this clone. The chain joins TRBV7-3 to TRBJ2-3, with D possibly being TRBD1 or TRBD2 (5 bases each). The CDR3 length is 14 residues. CDR1 is SGHTA and CDR2 is FQGTGA in the germline V gene. V dropped 0 bases and J dropped 1 base, with 5 bases sitting between them. The chain's CDR3 is CASSLTGGTDTQYF. CDR3 DNA sequence: TGTGCCAGCAGCTTAACGGGGGGCACAGATACGCAGTATTTT.

The gene calls are TRBV7-2 and TRBJ2-5; possibly TRBD2 for D (6 bases). The germline V gene has CDR1 SGHTA and CDR2 FQGNSA. The V end lost 0 bases, the J end lost 4 bases, and 12 bases lay between the germline ends. The CDR3 spans 15 residues. The CDR3 here is CASSLAGTGGETQYF. CDR3 DNA sequence: TGTGCCAGCAGCTTAGCTGGGACTGGGGGAGAGACCCAGTACTTC. The full variable domain, its missing parts supplied by reference TRBV7-2 and TRBJ2-5, is GAGVSQSPSNKVTEKGKDVELRCDPISGHTALYWYRQSLGQGLEFLIYFQGNSAPDKSGLPSDRFSAERTGGSVSTLTIQRTQQEDSAVYLCASSLAGTGGETQYFGPGTRLLVL.

The chain links TRBV6-1 to TRBJ2-6; D is unresolved. Trimming took 2 bases from V and 4 from J, leaving 9 bases between them. The germline V gene encodes CDR1 MNHNS and CDR2 SASEGT. The CDR3 has 15 residues. CDR3 nucleotide sequence: TGTGCCAGCAGTGAAACCAGCGCCGGGGCCAACGTCCTGACTTTC. This gives the protein CASSETSAGANVLTF.